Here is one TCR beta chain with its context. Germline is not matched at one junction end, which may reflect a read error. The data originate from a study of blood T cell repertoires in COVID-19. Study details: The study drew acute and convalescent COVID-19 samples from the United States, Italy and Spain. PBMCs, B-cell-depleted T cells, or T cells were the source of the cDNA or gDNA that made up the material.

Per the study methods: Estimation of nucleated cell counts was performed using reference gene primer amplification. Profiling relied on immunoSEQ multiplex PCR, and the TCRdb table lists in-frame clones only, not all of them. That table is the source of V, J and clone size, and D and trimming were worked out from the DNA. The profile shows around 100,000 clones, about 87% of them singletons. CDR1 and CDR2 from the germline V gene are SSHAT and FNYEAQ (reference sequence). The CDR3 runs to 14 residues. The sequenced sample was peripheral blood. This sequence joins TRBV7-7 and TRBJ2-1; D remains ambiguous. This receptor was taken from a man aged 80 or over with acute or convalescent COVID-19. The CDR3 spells CASSPVPSYNEQFF. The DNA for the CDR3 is TGTGCTAGCAGCCCAGTGCCCTCCTACAATGAGCAGTTCTTC. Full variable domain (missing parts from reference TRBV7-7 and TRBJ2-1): GAGVSQSPRYKVTKRGQDVTLRCDPISSHATLYWYQQALGQGPEFLTYFNYEAQPDKSGLPSDRFSAERPEGSISTLTIQRTEQRDSAMYRCASSPVPSYNEQFFGPGTRLTVL.